Presented here are 30 T cell receptor beta chains from one specimen sequenced in a study of shared clonotypes between healthy human individuals. TCRdb's copy holds only in-frame clones and misses some; the assay was immunoSEQ multiplex PCR. The table includes roughly 500,000 clones, 60% to 85% detected once. Material: PBMCs. The source of these receptors is a woman between 40 and 55 years old in good health. Some clones in this sample may be carry-over from other donors' samples.

As to this clone: Germline and junction disagree at one end, which may indicate a read error. The gene calls are TRBV7-8 and TRBJ1-5, with D possibly TRBD1 on 5 matching bases. CDR3 length equals 14 residues. CDR1 SGHVS and CDR2 FQNEAQ come from the germline V gene. The CDR3 reads CASSLGTGKQPQHF. DNA of the CDR3: TGTGCCAGCAGCTTAGGAACAGGCAAACAGCCCCAGCATTTT.

On this clone itself: Other DNA sequences from this sample encode an identical CDR3 as well. This sequence joins TRBV30 and TRBJ1-3; D gene uncertain. The V and J ends lost 1 base and 4 bases respectively, with 2 bases between them. Germline V CDR1 and CDR2: GTSNPN, SVGIG (reference sequence). The CDR3 sequence is 11 residues long. As DNA, the CDR3 is TGTGCCTGGAGTGCAGGAAACACCATATATTTT. Translation gives CAWSAGNTIYF.

The chain carries TRBV15 and TRBJ1-5; D unclear. The CDR3 extends over 15 amino acids. Germline V gene data show CDR1 as LNHNV and CDR2 as YYDKDF (reference sequence). V lost 4 bases and J 0 bases, leaving 10 bases between the germline ends. CDR3 coding DNA: TGTGCCACCAGCACCTGGACCGATAGCAATCAGCCCCAGCATTTT. This translates into CATSTWTDSNQPQHF.

In this sample, this clone turned up many times. Other DNA sequences from this sample encode an identical CDR3 as well. The gene calls are TRBV6-5 and TRBJ2-2; D gene unclear. In germline, CDR1 is MNHEY, CDR2 SVGAGI. V was pared by 0 bases and J by 7 bases, with 3 bases between. CDR3 size: 12 residues. The CDR3 coding sequence is TGTGCCAGCAGTTACTCGTACGGGGAGCTGTTTTTT. Its translation is CASSYSYGELFF.

The chain couples TRBV4-1 to TRBJ1-3; D gene ambiguous. The V and J ends lost 1 base and 4 bases respectively, with 14 bases between them. The germline gives CDR1 MGHRA, CDR2 YSYEKL. There are 16 residues in the CDR3. CDR3 sequence reads: CASSQVSGNLGNTIYF. The CDR3 nucleotides read TGCGCCAGCAGCCAAGTCTCGGGAAATCTCGGAAACACCATATATTTT.

A word on this clone: At the DNA level, this CDR3 is encoded by other sequences in the same sample as well. The V and J genes are TRBV5-1 and TRBJ2-5; D perhaps matches TRBD1 (5 bases). This CDR3 spans 13 amino acids. V was trimmed by 2 bases and J by 4 bases, leaving 9 bases between them. Germline V CDR1 and CDR2: SGHRS, YFSETQ. This CDR3 reads CASSLGQGETQYF. The CDR3 region has the DNA TGCGCCAGCAGCTTAGGGCAGGGAGAGACCCAGTACTTC.

This chain links TRBV4-2 with TRBJ2-6; D gene ambiguous. The V end lost 4 bases, the J end lost 0 bases, and 10 bases lay between the germline ends. Germline loops: CDR1 LGHNA, CDR2 YNFKEQ. CDR3 length equals 16 residues. CDR3 sequence reads: CASSRSQSSGANVLTF. Here the CDR3 DNA reads TGTGCCAGCAGCCGATCACAGAGCTCTGGGGCCAACGTCCTGACTTTC.

The chain has TRBV6-4 and TRBJ2-7, with a weak D call TRBD2 (6 bases). V was shortened by 5 bases and J by 6 bases, with 14 bases between the two germline ends. This CDR3 contains 13 residues. Germline V gene sequence: CDR1 MRHNA, CDR2 SNTAGT. CDR3 DNA sequence: TGTGCCAGCAGTCAACGACTAGAAAGCGAGCAGTACTTC. Its protein product is CASSQRLESEQYF.

The J gene is TRBJ2-7, the V gene TRBV18; 8 bases line up with TRBD2. Trimming removed 0 bases from V and 5 bases from J; junction bases left unmatched: 9. Germline assignment: CDR1 KGHSH and CDR2 LQKENI. The CDR3 covers 16 residues. CDR3 amino acids: CASSPPRAGVRNEQYF. CDR3 bases: TGTGCCAGCTCACCACCGAGAGCGGGAGTACGGAACGAGCAGTACTTC.

The chain joins TRBV5-4 to TRBJ2-7; 10 nucleotides line up with TRBD2. Losses at the gene ends were 4 bases for V and 8 bases for J; bases not matched to a gene: 18. There are 17 residues in the CDR3. Looked up from germline, CDR1 is SGHNT and CDR2 is YYREEE (reference sequence). The CDR3 protein is CASSQTPAGGGLGKQYF. CDR3 nucleotides: TGTGCCAGCAGCCAGACACCAGCGGGAGGGGGCCTCGGAAAGCAGTACTTC. The variable domain in full, completed from reference TRBV5-4 and TRBJ2-7, reads ETGVTQSPTHLIKTRGQQVTLRCSSQSGHNTVSWYQQALGQGPQFIFQYYREEENGRGNFPPRFSGLQFPNYSSELNVNALELDDSALYLCASSQTPAGGGLGKQYFGPGTRLTVT.

The V call is TRBV4-3, the J call TRBJ2-2; 10 nucleotides agree with TRBD2. The CDR3 is made up of 18 amino acids. Germline V lookup: CDR1 LGHNA, CDR2 YSLEER. With 4 bases clipped from V and 0 bases from J, the junction kept 8 bases outside the gene matches. The CDR3 bases are TGCGCCAGCAGCCCAGGACTAGCGGAGAAAACGAACACCGGGGAGCTGTTTTTT. It translates to CASSPGLAEKTNTGELFF.

This rearrangement joins TRBV9 to TRBJ2-3, with 13 positions matching TRBD2. J was trimmed by 3 bases and V by 2 bases; bases with no gene match: 3. The germline CDR1 and CDR2 sequences are SGDLS and YYNGEE. This CDR3 region has 16 residues. The CDR3 nucleotides are TGTGCCAGCAGCGTTCAACTAGCGGGAGGGACAGATACGCAGTATTTT. Translated: CASSVQLAGGTDTQYF.

The chain combines TRBV6-5 with TRBJ2-3; TRBD2 matches 7 bases. The germline CDR1 and CDR2 sequences are MNHEY and SVGAGI. V was pared by 5 bases and J by 1 base, with 0 bases of the junction left unmatched. CDR3 length equals 13 residues. The CDR3, as DNA: TGTGCCAGCAGTCGGGGGGGCACAGATACGCAGTATTTT. Translating gives CASSRGGTDTQYF.

The chain is built from TRBV11-3 and TRBJ2-3; 9 nucleotides agree with TRBD2. J lost 3 bases, V lost 5 bases, and 9 bases had no gene match. The CDR3 spans 16 residues. The germline gives CDR1 SGHNT, CDR2 YENEEA. For the CDR3, the DNA is TGTGCCAGCAGCCTCAAAGAGACTAGCGGAACAGATACGCAGTATTTT. The encoded protein is CASSLKETSGTDTQYF.

This clone was counted a few times. This same CDR3 is encoded by further DNA sequences in the sample. The V and J genes are TRBV9 and TRBJ2-7; D is unresolved. Trimming pared 1 base from V and 0 bases from J, leaving 8 bases between. From germline, CDR1 is SGDLS and CDR2 YYNGEE. The length of the CDR3 is 14 residues. This chain's CDR3 is CASSVSTASYEQYF. Here the CDR3 DNA reads TGTGCCAGCAGCGTAAGTACAGCCTCCTACGAGCAGTACTTC.

The rearrangement joins TRBV20-1 to TRBJ1-5; D remains unclear. Trimming stripped 7 bases from V and 2 bases from J, with 6 bases between. The CDR3 covers 11 residues. CDR1 and CDR2 from the germline V gene are DFQATT and SNEGSKA (reference sequence). In DNA form, the CDR3 reads TGCAGTGGAGAAGGCAATCAGCCCCAGCATTTT. The encoded protein is CSGEGNQPQHF.

V gene TRBV9 combines with J gene TRBJ2-1; 8 nucleotides match TRBD2. The germline V gene encodes CDR1 SGDLS and CDR2 YYNGEE. Germline trimming cut 0 bases from V and 4 bases from J; bases unmatched to any gene: 6. The CDR3 is 16 residues long. DNA for the CDR3: TGTGCCAGCAGCGTAGCTGGCGGGAGGACGTACAATGAGCAGTTCTTC. As protein: CASSVAGGRTYNEQFF.

This clone was seen repeatedly, ten times or more. The chain joins TRBV6-4 to TRBJ2-1; D not certain. Per the germline V gene, CDR1 is MRHNA and CDR2 is SNTAGT. The ends were cut back, 4 bases at V and 5 bases at J, with 18 bases in the middle. The CDR3 sequence is 16 residues long. The chain's CDR3 is CASSGGTAELNNEQFF. The CDR3 nucleotides read TGTGCCAGCAGTGGGGGTACGGCAGAGCTAAACAATGAGCAGTTCTTC.

About this clone itself: Other DNA sequences in this specimen translate into the identical CDR3. This chain joins TRBV28 and TRBJ1-2; no definite D call. CDR1 and CDR2 (germline): MDHEN, SYDVKM. This CDR3 is 12 amino acids long. Trimming removed 5 bases from V and 2 bases from J, with 6 bases in between. Here the CDR3 DNA reads TGTGCCAGCAGTCTAGTCAACTATGGCTACACCTTC. Amino acids: CASSLVNYGYTF.

This chain connects TRBV6-5 to TRBJ1-4; TRBD1 might be the D (5 bases). CDR3 length: 15 residues. Germline CDR1 reads MNHEY; CDR2 reads SVGAGI. Between the trimmed V and J ends, which lost 8 bases and 7 bases, there was a span of 20 bases. The CDR3 DNA reads TGTGCCAGCGGGCAGGCGGTGGGGGGTAGTGAAAAACTGTTTTTT. Translation gives CASGQAVGGSEKLFF.

The chain is built from TRBV5-4 and TRBJ2-5; 8 bases fit TRBD2. Trimming cost V 6 bases and J 3 bases; bases outside gene matches: 7. The germline gives CDR1 SGHNT, CDR2 YYREEE (reference sequence). The CDR3 contains 14 residues. The CDR3 coding sequence is TGTGCCAGCACCGTTGGGACTAGAGAAGAGACCCAGTACTTC. Amino acid sequence: CASTVGTREETQYF.

The chain combines TRBV21-1 with TRBJ2-4; the table's D call TRBD1 went unverified against the DNA. TRBV21-1 has pseudogene status. This CDR3 contains 15 residues. The chain's CDR3 is CASSRIDRAKNIQYF. The CDR3 DNA is TGTGCCAGCAGCAGGATCGACAGGGCCAAAAACATTCAGTACTTC.

The DNA of the CDR3 is TGCGCCAGCAGCTGGACTAGCGGGAGGGCCCGCACAGATACGCAGTATTTT. This translates into CASSWTSGRARTDTQYF. The rearrangement uses TRBV4-1 and TRBJ2-3, with 15 positions matching TRBD2. V was pared by 5 bases and J by 1 base, with 4 bases of the junction left unmatched. The germline V gene encodes CDR1 MGHRA and CDR2 YSYEKL. The CDR3 is 17 residues long.

The CDR3 protein is CAITRDRGYEQYF. Written as DNA, the CDR3 is TGTGCCATTACCCGGGACAGGGGATACGAGCAGTACTTC. The rearrangement uses TRBV2 and TRBJ2-7, with 10 bases fitting TRBD1. V gave up 10 bases and J gave up 4 bases; unmatched junction bases: 7. Germline V lookup: CDR1 SNHLY, CDR2 FYNNEI. The CDR3 totals 13 residues.

The chain is built from TRBV28 and TRBJ1-4; possible D gene TRBD1, 5 bases. This CDR3 region has 14 residues. Germline CDR1 is MDHEN and CDR2 is SYDVKM. V lost 6 bases, J lost 8 bases, and 16 bases lay in between. CDR3 nucleotides: TGTGCCAGCAGGGGCGGCGCGGGGGGGGAAAAACTGTTTTTT. This translates into CASRGGAGGEKLFF.

J is TRBJ2-5 and V is TRBV28, with 10 positions matching TRBD2. CDR3 length: 17 amino acids. J was trimmed by 2 bases and V by 2 bases; bases with no gene match: 8. From germline, CDR1 is MDHEN and CDR2 SYDVKM. The CDR3 bases are TGTGCCAGCAGTTTAGCCAGCGGGAGGGCGGGGCAAGAGACCCAGTACTTC. Protein sequence: CASSLASGRAGQETQYF.

Note on this clone: One end of the junction fails to match germline, which may point to a read error. The rearrangement uses TRBV19 and TRBJ1-6, with unresolved D. Germline V gene lookup returns CDR1 LNHDA and CDR2 SQIVND (reference sequence). The length of the CDR3 is 13 residues. The CDR3, as DNA: TGTGCCAGTAGTAATGCGGGTAATCCACCCCTCCACTTT. Protein sequence: CASSNAGNPPLHF.

The V gene is TRBV6-1, the J gene TRBJ2-7, with no clear D. CDR3 length: 12 amino acids. V was clipped by 7 bases and J by 4 bases, with 11 bases between them. The germline V gene encodes CDR1 MNHNS and CDR2 SASEGT. CDR3 sequence (DNA): TGTGCCAGCACCAAAGTAGGGTACGAGCAGTACTTC. This codes for CASTKVGYEQYF.

V gene TRBV5-1 combines with J gene TRBJ2-7; 8 nucleotides line up with TRBD1. Trimming cost V 3 bases and J 6 bases; bases outside gene matches: 2. The CDR3 has 12 residues. The germline V gene has CDR1 SGHRS and CDR2 YFSETQ. As DNA, the CDR3 is TGCGCCAGCAGCTCAGGGGGCGGCGAGCAGTACTTC. Protein: CASSSGGGEQYF.

The CDR3, as DNA: TGCGCCAGCAGCCCCCCGGGCCTCAAGCAGAACACTGAAGCTTTCTTT. Protein: CASSPPGLKQNTEAFF. The V call is TRBV5-1, the J call TRBJ1-1; D gene uncertain. The CDR3 loop spans 16 amino acids. Trimming pared 4 bases from V and 1 base from J, leaving 17 bases between. Germline assignment: CDR1 SGHRS and CDR2 YFSETQ.